The 27 T cell receptor beta chains below all came from one sample that was sequenced in a study of glioma-infiltrating T cells. TCR alpha and beta CDR3 regions were amplified from RNA using iRepertoire nested multiplex PCR. TCRdb reprocessed the multiplex PCR reads via MiXCR and lists one record per CDR3 protein. The sample holds more than 350,000 distinct CDR3 sequences; 41% are singletons and the top ten take 12%. The sample consisted of glioma tissue, nonneoplastic brain tissue, or PBMCs (not recorded which). Every receptor here comes from a human donor with low-grade glioma or glioblastoma, undergoing nonglioma brain surgery, or in good health (not recorded which).

This rearrangement joins TRBV27 to TRBJ2-5; tentatively, D is TRBD2 (6 bases). Trimming shortened V by 3 bases and J by 5 bases, and 22 bases separated the two germline ends. CDR3 length: 17 amino acids. Per the germline V gene, CDR1 is MNHEY and CDR2 is SMNVEV (reference sequence). The CDR3 DNA reads as TGTGCCAGCAGTTTTCTACCGGGTCCCCCAGCGGGCGAGACCCAGTACTTC. Translated: CASSFLPGPPAGETQYF.

The V gene is TRBV24-1, the J gene TRBJ1-1, with TRBD1 matching over 7 bases. Germline values: CDR1 KGHDR, CDR2 SFDVKD. The V gene end was trimmed by 4 bases and the J gene end by 4 bases; junction bases not matched to a gene: 8. The CDR3 loop spans 15 amino acids. The CDR3, as DNA: TGTGCCACCAGTGACCATACGACAGGGATCACTGAAGCTTTCTTT. Amino acid sequence: CATSDHTTGITEAFF.

This chain links TRBV4-1 with TRBJ1-1, with D perhaps matching TRBD1 (6 bases). The V gene's germline CDR1 is MGHRA and CDR2 YSYEKL. The CDR3 extends over 15 amino acids. V shed 0 bases and J shed 9 bases, with 17 bases lying between them. The CDR3 region has the DNA TGCGCCAGCAGCCAAGATTCACTATTGGACAGACAAGCTTTCTTT. Translated: CASSQDSLLDRQAFF.

On this clonotype: This CDR3 fails to terminate in the conserved phenylalanine or tryptophan, so it likely reflects a read error. The rearrangement links TRBV24-1 to TRBJ1-1; TRBD1 might be the D (5 bases). The CDR3 runs 14 residues. V lost 6 bases and J lost 8, with 18 bases in between. Looked up from germline, CDR1 is KGHDR and CDR2 is SFDVKD. The CDR3 DNA follows: TGTGCCACCAGTCCTTCAGGGACCGAACGAGAAGCTTTCTCT. This encodes CATSPSGTEREAFS.

Notes on this clonotype: A read error may explain this, as a much larger clone is one base away. The chain is built from TRBV6-1 and TRBJ2-2, with D unclear. V was cut by 4 bases and J by 3 bases, with 12 bases left in between. The CDR3 has 15 residues. Germline loops: CDR1 MNHNS, CDR2 SASEGT. Here the CDR3 reads CASSVRWWDTGELFF. CDR3 sequence (DNA): TGTGCCAGCAGTGTAAGGTGGTGGGACACCGGGGAGCTGTTTTTT.

The chain has TRBV7-9 and TRBJ1-2; D is possibly TRBD1 (6 bases). The CDR3 totals 15 residues. Between the trimmed V and J ends, which lost 5 bases and 0 bases, there was a span of 13 bases. CDR1 and CDR2 (germline): SEHNR, FQNEAQ (reference sequence). CDR3: CASSLQGTSNYGYTF. CDR3 coding DNA: TGTGCCAGCAGCCTGCAGGGGACCTCTAACTATGGCTACACCTTC.

J is TRBJ2-3 and V is TRBV20-1; TRBD2 agrees at 11 bases. This CDR3 spans 14 amino acids. Germline values: CDR1 DFQATT, CDR2 SNEGSKA (reference sequence). With V trimmed by 3 bases and J by 7 bases, 6 bases remained unmatched. CDR3 in amino acids: CSASPTSGRYTQYF. Written as DNA, the CDR3 is TGCAGTGCTAGTCCAACTAGCGGGAGATATACGCAGTATTTT.

V and J are TRBV20-1 and TRBJ2-7; 7 nucleotides agree with TRBD2. The CDR3 is 16 residues long. Looked up from germline, CDR1 is DFQATT and CDR2 is SNEGSKA (reference sequence). V lost 2 bases to trimming and J lost 8 bases; unmatched junction nucleotides: 18. CDR3 residues: CSARISLAAEFGKQYF. Here the CDR3 DNA reads TGCAGTGCTAGAATTTCGCTAGCGGCAGAATTCGGCAAGCAGTACTTC.

V is TRBV5-4 and J is TRBJ1-1, with 11 positions matching TRBD1. V was pared by 4 bases and J by 5 bases, with 7 bases of the junction left unmatched. The CDR3 has 15 amino acids. Looked up from germline, CDR1 is SGHNT and CDR2 is YYREEE (reference sequence). The CDR3 spells CASSLGTGGATEAFF. DNA for the CDR3: TGTGCCAGCAGCCTGGGGACAGGGGGTGCGACTGAAGCTTTCTTT.

V gene TRBV19 combines with J gene TRBJ1-1; TRBD1 matches 7 bases. Germline trimming cut 0 bases from V and 0 bases from J; bases unmatched to any gene: 4. The germline CDR1 and CDR2 sequences are LNHDA and SQIVND (reference sequence). The CDR3 extends over 16 amino acids. CDR3: CASSIDQGQLNTEAFF. CDR3 nucleotides: TGTGCCAGTAGTATAGATCAGGGACAGCTGAACACTGAAGCTTTCTTT.

On this clonotype: The junction and the germline gene differ at one end; a read error may be behind it. The chain is built from TRBV20-1 and TRBJ2-7, with unresolved D. Germline lookup yields CDR1 DFQATT and CDR2 SNEGSKA (reference sequence). The CDR3 loop spans 13 amino acids. The DNA for the CDR3 is TGCAGTGCTAGAGACAACCGCACCCCCGAGCAGTGCTTC. This codes for CSARDNRTPEQCF.

This clonotype was recorded a few times. The chain recombines TRBV20-1 with TRBJ2-7, with D perhaps matching TRBD1 (6 bases). CDR1 is DFQATT and CDR2 is SNEGSKA in the germline V gene (reference sequence). Trimming took off 3 bases at V and 0 bases at J, with 15 bases between the two ends. The CDR3 runs 15 residues. DNA of the CDR3: TGCAGTGCTAGCCGGATTCAGGGGTCCTCCTACGAGCAGTACTTC. It translates to CSASRIQGSSYEQYF.

The chain uses TRBV7-2 and TRBJ2-1, with D perhaps being TRBD1 or TRBD2 (5 bases each). Looked up from germline, CDR1 is SGHTA and CDR2 is FQGNSA. The CDR3 contains 16 residues. V gave up 5 bases and J gave up 4 bases, with 18 bases separating them. DNA for the CDR3: TGTGCCAGCAGCCCCCGGGACGGACGCCAATACAATGAGCAGTTCTTC. As protein: CASSPRDGRQYNEQFF.

The genes are TRBV28 and TRBJ2-7; the D call may be TRBD1 or TRBD2 (6 bases each). V lost 5 bases and J 3 bases, leaving 14 bases between the germline ends. This CDR3 is built from 14 residues. Germline V gene data show CDR1 as MDHEN and CDR2 as SYDVKM. CDR3 bases: TGTGCCAGCAGTCCTGGGGGGCGCATCTACGAGCAGTACTTC. The encoded protein is CASSPGGRIYEQYF.

The V call is TRBV4-2, the J call TRBJ2-5; the D is unclear. In germline, CDR1 is LGHNA, CDR2 YNFKEQ. V was clipped by 0 bases and J by 2 bases, with 13 bases between them. The CDR3 totals 16 residues. The CDR3 bases are TGTGCCAGCAGCCAAGATAGAGGACGGGCTCAAGAGACCCAGTACTTC. It encodes CASSQDRGRAQETQYF.

This clonotype was recorded many times. V is TRBV28 and J is TRBJ2-7, with D perhaps matching TRBD1 (5 bases). The germline V gene encodes CDR1 MDHEN and CDR2 SYDVKM. There are 14 residues in the CDR3. V shed 5 bases and J shed 2 bases, with 13 bases lying between them. CDR3 in amino acids: CASSPPRVTYEQYF. CDR3 DNA: TGTGCCAGCAGTCCCCCCAGGGTTACCTACGAGCAGTACTTC.

This chain joins TRBV9 and TRBJ2-7; 12 bases align to TRBD2. From germline, CDR1 is SGDLS and CDR2 YYNGEE. The CDR3 has 14 residues. After removal of 3 bases from V and 6 bases from J, the junction contained 4 bases not matched to a gene. CDR3 nucleotides: TGTGCCAGCAGCGCGACTAGCGGGGGTTTCGAGCAGTACTTC. Amino acid sequence: CASSATSGGFEQYF.

This clonotype has more than one count but fewer than ten. The gene calls are TRBV6-2 or TRBV6-3 and TRBJ2-1; weak D call: TRBD2 (5 bases). Germline V gene sequence: CDR1 MNHEY, CDR2 SVGEGT. The germline V and J ends were trimmed by 6 bases and 3 bases, with 12 bases remaining between them. The CDR3 consists of 14 residues. CDR3 sequence reads: CASSATNYYNEQFF. The CDR3 DNA follows: TGTGCCAGCAGCGCGACTAACTACTACAATGAGCAGTTCTTC.

As for this clonotype: An end of the junction does not agree with germline; a read error may underlie this. The chain employs TRBV6-1 and TRBJ1-1; the match to TRBD1 covers 7 bases. The CDR3 has 12 amino acids. Germline-derived CDR1 and CDR2 are MNHNS and SASEGT. The chain's CDR3 is CASSSGQSKASF. Written as DNA, the CDR3 is TGTGCCAGCAGTTCGGGACAGTCAAAGGCTTCCTTT.

This clonotype has a count of ten or more. V and J are TRBV28 and TRBJ2-1; D might be TRBD1 (6 bases). CDR1 and CDR2 from the germline V gene are MDHEN and SYDVKM. The V gene lost 5 bases and the J gene lost 12 bases, with 14 bases spanning the gap. This CDR3 region has 12 residues. The CDR3 sequence is CASSADSVTQFF. The CDR3 bases are TGTGCCAGCAGTGCGGACAGCGTAACGCAGTTCTTC. The variable domain in full, with the rest retrieved from reference TRBV28 and TRBJ2-1, is DVKVTQSSRYLVKRTGEKVFLECVQDMDHENMFWYRQDPGLGLRLIYFSYDVKMKEKGDIPEGYSVSREKKERFSLILESASTNQTSMYLCASSADSVTQFFGPGTRLTVL.

This clonotype appeared once. This chain uses TRBV6-5 with TRBJ2-5, with D perhaps matching TRBD1 (6 bases). The CDR3 contains 15 residues. Germline CDR1 MNHEY, CDR2 SVGAGI. V lost 6 bases and J 4 bases, leaving 18 bases between the germline ends. The CDR3 DNA sequence: TGTGCCAGCAGACTTTCACAGGGCGCCCCAGAGACCCAGTACTTC. Protein sequence: CASRLSQGAPETQYF.

Turning to this clonotype: A much larger clone sits a single nucleotide away, making a read error possible. The chain uses TRBV20-1 and TRBJ2-3; TRBD2 matches at 10 bases. Germline V lookup: CDR1 DFQATT, CDR2 SNEGSKA (reference sequence). CDR3 length: 15 residues. This CDR3 is CSALQMTSGLDKQYF. The DNA of the CDR3 is TGCAGTGCTCTCCAAATGACTAGCGGGTTGGATAAGCAGTATTTT.

The rearrangement links TRBV7-9 to TRBJ1-5; no clear D. CDR1 is SEHNR and CDR2 is FQNEAQ in the germline V gene (reference sequence). The CDR3 contains 16 residues. Trimming left V 1 base short and J 4 bases short, with 14 bases between. CDR3 nucleotides: TGTGCCAGCAGCTTAGGGGAGATCGGGGAAAATCAGCCCCAGCATTTT. Amino acid sequence: CASSLGEIGENQPQHF. Using reference TRBV7-9 and TRBJ1-5 for the parts outside the CDR3, the full variable domain is DTGVSQNPRHKITKRGQNVTFRCDPISEHNRLYWYRQTLGQGPEFLTYFQNEAQLEKSRLLSDRFSAERPKGSFSTLEIQRTEQGDSAMYLCASSLGEIGENQPQHFGDGTRLSIL.

The J gene is TRBJ2-3, the V gene TRBV2; 9 nucleotides line up with TRBD2. J gave up 4 bases and V 7 bases, and 6 bases lay outside the gene matches. Germline CDR1 SNHLY, CDR2 FYNNEI. This CDR3 contains 14 residues. Here the CDR3 DNA reads TGTGCCAGCAATCCGGGACTAGCCTCAGATACGCAGTATTTT. Its protein is CASNPGLASDTQYF.

This clonotype occurred many times. The chain carries TRBV6-2 or TRBV6-3 and TRBJ1-1; D might be TRBD1 (5 bases). The ends were cut back, 2 bases at V and 8 bases at J, with 9 bases in the middle. The CDR3 totals 12 residues. Germline CDR1 reads MNHEY; CDR2 reads SVGEGT. CDR3 in amino acids: CASSYEGVEAFF. CDR3 DNA: TGTGCCAGCAGTTACGAAGGGGTGGAAGCTTTCTTT.

This clonotype was seen more than once but under ten times. The gene calls are TRBV6-1 and TRBJ1-3; 7 bases align to TRBD1. Trimming took 6 bases from V and 2 from J; bases not matched to a gene: 4. The CDR3 covers 14 residues. Germline V lookup: CDR1 MNHNS, CDR2 SASEGT. The DNA for the CDR3 is TGTGCCAGCAGCTACAGGGGTCCTGGAAACACCATATATTTT. Protein sequence: CASSYRGPGNTIYF.

This clonotype was recorded a few times. The chain combines TRBV7-2 with TRBJ2-3; 7 positions agree with TRBD2. The germline V gene encodes CDR1 SGHTA and CDR2 FQGNSA. The CDR3 has 14 amino acids. The V and J ends lost 4 bases and 5 bases, in that order; junction bases with no gene match: 6. CDR3 region: CASSWAGAGDTQYF. The CDR3 coding sequence is TGTGCCAGCAGCTGGGCGGGAGCGGGAGATACGCAGTATTTT.